Listed below are T cell receptor beta chains from one sample, sequenced in a study of shared clonotypes between healthy human individuals. Sequenced by immunoSEQ multiplex PCR; TCRdb stores in-frame clones only, minus some. Of 500,000 to 700,000 clones in the sample, approximately 95% are singletons; the top ten hold over 0.095%. What was sequenced was naive CD8+ T cells sorted from blood. Receptor source: a woman aged 30 to 39 in good health. The conserved cysteine and the conserved F or W are not part of the CDR3 here.

>TRBJ2-2|TRBV28
ASSFSGIGTGELF
>TRBJ1-1|TRBV11-2
ASSPRRQRLAEMNTEAF
>TRBJ2-7|TRBV4-1
ASSQGLAGNYEQY
>TRBJ1-5|TRBV28
ASGPDNQPQH
>TRBJ2-7|TRBV5-6
ASSLSLAAYEQY
>TRBJ2-6|TRBV5-6
ASSLVPLSRTGANVLT
>TRBJ2-6|TRBV28
ASSFSGANVLT
>TRBJ1-2|TRBV5-1
ASSLDGFNGYT
>TRBJ2-7|TRBV5-6
ASSLEGYYEQY
>TRBJ2-7|TRBV2
ASSVGLAYEQY
>TRBJ1-2|TRBV7-9
ASSLPLWEQRVSNYGYT
>TRBJ2-1|TRBV28
ASSRGRSYNEQF
>TRBJ2-3|TRBV9
ASSVDTDTQY